This T cell receptor beta chain originates from a study of early T cells in non-severe SARS-CoV-2 infection. At the level of the study: Sequencing of bulk RNA from unsorted whole blood was done, without chain pairing. Study results and limitations: CD4 and private specificities were missed by VDJdb matching, which favored anti-spike CD8 responses.

The CDR3 spans 17 residues. The TCR library protocol was used to attach unique molecular identifiers. These identifiers were attached to individual cDNA molecules. TCRdb fed the 5' RACE reads into MiXCR, producing one record per CDR3 protein. This table has 35,000 to 50,000 distinct CDR3 sequences, around 5.1% appearing once. Comment on this clonotype: What it binds is not known.

The specimen comprised whole blood, sampled at baseline. This chain joins TRBV21-1 and TRBJ2-3; the table's D gene call, TRBD1, was not cross checked with the DNA. TRBV21-1 represents a pseudogene. The sequence derives from an adult who was a healthcare worker with PCR-confirmed SARS-CoV-2 infection or an uninfected control (not recorded which). Here the CDR3 DNA reads TGTGCCAGCAGCAAAGTTAGAGGGACACAGCCCATGGATACGCAGTATTTT. The encoded protein is CASSKVRGTQPMDTQYF.